What follows are 11 T cell receptor beta chains derived from one specimen sequenced in a study of T cells expressing NK-cell markers. Reprocessing the 5' RACE reads, TCRdb reports a single entry for every CDR3 protein and omits DNA. This repertoire comprises about 170,000 distinct CDR3 sequences; its ten largest clones make up 20% to 25%. The sequenced sample was blood T cells: a sorted CD56 or NKG2C T cell subset, CD4+ or CD8+ T cells, or bulk PBMC T cells (not recorded which). Source of these receptors: a man aged 18-70 years in good health.

The gene calls are TRBV6-1 and TRBJ1-4; TCRdb proposes TRBD1, but this gene call is untestable without DNA. This CDR3 comprises 14 residues. Germline loops: CDR1 MNHNS, CDR2 SASEGT. CDR3 amino acids: CASSEGTGVEKLFF.

The CDR3 loop reads CASILDRVSNQPQHF. The V gene is TRBV12-3 or TRBV12-4, the J gene TRBJ1-5. There are 15 residues in the CDR3.

The chain has TRBV27 and TRBJ2-3; TCRdb indicates TRBD1, and absent DNA this call remains unverified. The CDR3 length is 17 residues. Germline assignment: CDR1 MNHEY and CDR2 SMNVEV (reference sequence). The CDR3 sequence: CASSLGGRGGWADTQYF.

The V gene is TRBV20-1, the J gene TRBJ2-7; TCRdb names TRBD1, which stays unverified in the absence of DNA. There are 17 residues in the CDR3. Germline V gene data show CDR1 as DFQATT and CDR2 as SNEGSKA (reference sequence). The CDR3 here is CSARREDGGYFSYEQYF.

The chain employs TRBV6-2 or TRBV6-3 and TRBJ2-1; TCRdb gives TRBD1 as the D gene, but with no DNA this cannot be confirmed. The germline CDR1 and CDR2 sequences are MNHEY and SVGEGT. The CDR3 totals 14 residues. The CDR3 protein is CASSYSTGVDEQFF.

The chain has TRBV7-9 and TRBJ2-7; absent DNA, TCRdb's TRBD2 call cannot be checked. CDR3 length: 15 residues. Germline V gene data show CDR1 as SEHNR and CDR2 as FQNEAQ (reference sequence). The CDR3: CASSQNYGGTYEQYF.

This chain joins TRBV6-5 and TRBJ2-1; as DNA is missing, the TRBD2 call by TCRdb cannot be tested. Germline lookup yields CDR1 MNHEY and CDR2 SVGAGI. The CDR3 consists of 14 residues. Here the CDR3 reads CASSYEVAGGRQFF.

The V gene is TRBV10-3, the J gene TRBJ2-2; without DNA, the TCRdb call of TRBD1 cannot be checked. Germline V gene lookup returns CDR1 ENHRY and CDR2 SYGVKD. The CDR3 loop spans 12 amino acids. The chain's CDR3 is CAILDSSGELFF.

V usage is TRBV28 and J usage is TRBJ2-1; TCRdb gives TRBD1 as the D gene, but with no DNA this cannot be confirmed. This CDR3 comprises 16 residues. CDR1 and CDR2 (germline): MDHEN, SYDVKM. CDR3 sequence: CASSLPPGTGSYEQFF.

The V and J genes are TRBV27 and TRBJ2-7; no DNA is available, so the TRBD2 call from TCRdb remains unchecked. The germline V gene encodes CDR1 MNHEY and CDR2 SMNVEV (reference sequence). CDR3 length equals 15 residues. CDR3 sequence reads: CASSPTTSGGYEQYF.

The chain carries TRBV9 and TRBJ2-5; TCRdb reports TRBD1, a call that lacks DNA to check it against. The CDR3 covers 15 residues. Germline loops: CDR1 SGDLS, CDR2 YYNGEE. CDR3 in amino acids: CASSNRDRSQETQYF.